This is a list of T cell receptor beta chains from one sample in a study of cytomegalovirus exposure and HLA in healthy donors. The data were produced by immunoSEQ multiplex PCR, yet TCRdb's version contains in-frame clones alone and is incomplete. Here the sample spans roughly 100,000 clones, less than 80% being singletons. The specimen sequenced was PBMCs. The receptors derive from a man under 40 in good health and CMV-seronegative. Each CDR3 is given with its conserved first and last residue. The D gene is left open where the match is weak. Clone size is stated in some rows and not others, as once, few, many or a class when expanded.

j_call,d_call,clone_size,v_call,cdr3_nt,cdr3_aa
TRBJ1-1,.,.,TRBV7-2,TGTGCCAGCAGCTTAGCGACAGTTACTGAAGCTTTCTTT,CASSLATVTEAFF
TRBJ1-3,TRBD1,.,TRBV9,TGTGCCAGCAGCGCGGATATCCGGGACAGTTTCTCTGGAAACACCATATATTTT,CASSADIRDSFSGNTIYF
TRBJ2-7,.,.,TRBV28,TGTGCCAGCAACCCCGCGCTAGGTTACGCCTACGAGCAGTACTTC,CASNPALGYAYEQYF
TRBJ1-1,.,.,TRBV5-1,TGCGCCAGCAGCTTGGAAACGGGGGGCTACACTGAAGCTTTCTTT,CASSLETGGYTEAFF
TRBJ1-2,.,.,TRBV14,TGTGCCAGCAGCCAAGATCTTCGATCGGATGGCTACACCTTC,CASSQDLRSDGYTF
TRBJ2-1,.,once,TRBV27,TGTGCCAGCAGTTTAGAGGGGATAGGGGGAAATGAGCAGTTCTTC,CASSLEGIGGNEQFF
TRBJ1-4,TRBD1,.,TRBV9,TGTGCCAGCACCCGGGACAGCGGAGAAAAACTGTTTTTT,CASTRDSGEKLFF
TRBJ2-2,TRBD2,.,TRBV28,TGTGCCAGCAGTTTAACCAGCCCACTAGCGGGAGGGAACACCGGGGAGCTGTTTTTT,CASSLTSPLAGGNTGELFF
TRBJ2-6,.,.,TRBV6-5,TGTGCCAGCAGAGCCCAGGGAACTGGGGCCAACGTCCTGACTTTC,CASRAQGTGANVLTF
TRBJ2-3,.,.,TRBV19,TGTGCCAGTAGTACTCGACAGGAGGATACGCAGTATTTT,CASSTRQEDTQYF
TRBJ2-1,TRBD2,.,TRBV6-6,TGTGCCAGCACCTCCGGGACTAGGAGCTCCTACAATGAGCAGTTCTTC,CASTSGTRSSYNEQFF
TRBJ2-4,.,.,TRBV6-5,TGTGCCAGCAGTTACAGTCAGGGGCTAGCCAAAAACATTCAGTACTTC,CASSYSQGLAKNIQYF
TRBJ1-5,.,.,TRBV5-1,TGCGCCAGCAGCTTGGGACAGCCCCATCAGCCCCAGCATTTT,CASSLGQPHQPQHF
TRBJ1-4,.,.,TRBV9,TGTGCCAGCAGCGTAGCTGGCGGGGATGAAAAACTGTTTTTT,CASSVAGGDEKLFF
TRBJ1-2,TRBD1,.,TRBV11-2,TGTGCCAGCAGCTCGACAGACAGGGGCTACTATGGCTACACCTTC,CASSSTDRGYYGYTF
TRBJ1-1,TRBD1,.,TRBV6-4,TGTGCCAGCAGTGACCCAAAACCCGACAGGGGGGGGACTGAAGCTTTCTTT,CASSDPKPDRGGTEAFF
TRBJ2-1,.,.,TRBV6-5,TGTGCCAGCAGTTACCAGACAGGTGACAATGAGCAGTTCTTC,CASSYQTGDNEQFF
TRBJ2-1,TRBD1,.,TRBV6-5,TGTGCCAGCAGTTACCGGACAGGGGCCTCCTACAATGAGCAGTTCTTC,CASSYRTGASYNEQFF
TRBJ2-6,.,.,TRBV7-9,TGTGCCAGCAGCTTAGTGCAGTCCTTCTCTGGGGCCAACGTCCTGACTTTC,CASSLVQSFSGANVLTF
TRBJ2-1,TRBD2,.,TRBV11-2,TGTGCCAGCAGCTCAATGAGCGGGGGGAAGTACAATGAGCAGTTCTTC,CASSSMSGGKYNEQFF
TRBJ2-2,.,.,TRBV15,TGTGCCACCAGCAGAGAATCAGGACTACCGAACACCGGGGAGCTGTTTTTT,CATSRESGLPNTGELFF
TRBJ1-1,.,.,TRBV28,TGTGCCAGCAAGCGGGGTTGGGACACTGAAGCTTTCTTT,CASKRGWDTEAFF
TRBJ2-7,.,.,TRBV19,TGTGCCAGCAGGGACACTTTCGACGAGCAGTACTTC,CASRDTFDEQYF
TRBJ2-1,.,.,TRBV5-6,TGTGCCAGCAGCCTGCCAAACGGGGGCTCCTACAATGAGCAGTTCTTC,CASSLPNGGSYNEQFF
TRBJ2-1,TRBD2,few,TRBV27,TGTGCCAGCAGTTTCATAGCGGGAGGGCCCGACAATGAGCAGTTCTTC,CASSFIAGGPDNEQFF
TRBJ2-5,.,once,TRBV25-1,TGTGCCAGCAGACCAACAGGGATACTACAAGAGACCCAGTACTTC,CASRPTGILQETQYF